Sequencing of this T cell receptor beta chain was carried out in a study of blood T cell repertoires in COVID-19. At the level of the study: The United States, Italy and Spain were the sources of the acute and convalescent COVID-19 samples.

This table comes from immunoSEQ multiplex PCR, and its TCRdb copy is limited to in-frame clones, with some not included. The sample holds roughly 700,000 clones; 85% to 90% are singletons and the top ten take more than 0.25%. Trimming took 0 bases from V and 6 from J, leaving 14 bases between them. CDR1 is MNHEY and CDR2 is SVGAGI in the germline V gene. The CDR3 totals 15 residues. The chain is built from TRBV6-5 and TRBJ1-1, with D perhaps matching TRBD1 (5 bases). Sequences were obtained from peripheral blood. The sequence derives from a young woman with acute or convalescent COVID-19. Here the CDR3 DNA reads TGTGCCAGCAGTTACTCAGAACGGGGGGGGGCTGAAGCTTTCTTT. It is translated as CASSYSERGGAEAFF.